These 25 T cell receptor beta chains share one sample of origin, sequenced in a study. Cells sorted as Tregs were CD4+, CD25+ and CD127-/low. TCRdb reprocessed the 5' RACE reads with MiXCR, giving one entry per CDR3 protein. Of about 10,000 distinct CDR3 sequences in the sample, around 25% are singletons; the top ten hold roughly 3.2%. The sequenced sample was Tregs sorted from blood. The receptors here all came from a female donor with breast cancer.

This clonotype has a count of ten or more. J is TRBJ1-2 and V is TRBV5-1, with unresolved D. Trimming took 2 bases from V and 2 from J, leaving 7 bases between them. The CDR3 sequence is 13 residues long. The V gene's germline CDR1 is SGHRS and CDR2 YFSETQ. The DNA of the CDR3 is TGCGCCAGCAGCTTAAACGCCAACTATGGCTACACCTTC. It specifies CASSLNANYGYTF.

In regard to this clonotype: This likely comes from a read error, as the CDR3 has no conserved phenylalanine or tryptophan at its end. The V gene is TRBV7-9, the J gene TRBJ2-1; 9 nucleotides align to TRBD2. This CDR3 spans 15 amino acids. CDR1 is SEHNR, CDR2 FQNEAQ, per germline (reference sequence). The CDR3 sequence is CASSVAGAPYNEQFY. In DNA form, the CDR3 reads TGTGCCAGCAGCGTAGCGGGAGCACCCTACAATGAGCAGTTCTAC.

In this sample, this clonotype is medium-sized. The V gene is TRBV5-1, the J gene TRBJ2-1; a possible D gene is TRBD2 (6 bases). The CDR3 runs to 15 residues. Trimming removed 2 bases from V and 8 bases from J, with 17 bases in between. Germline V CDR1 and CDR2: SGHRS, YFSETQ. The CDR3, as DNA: TGCGCCAGCAGCTTAGTTTTTAGGGGAGGCGATGAGCAGTTCTTC. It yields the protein CASSLVFRGGDEQFF.

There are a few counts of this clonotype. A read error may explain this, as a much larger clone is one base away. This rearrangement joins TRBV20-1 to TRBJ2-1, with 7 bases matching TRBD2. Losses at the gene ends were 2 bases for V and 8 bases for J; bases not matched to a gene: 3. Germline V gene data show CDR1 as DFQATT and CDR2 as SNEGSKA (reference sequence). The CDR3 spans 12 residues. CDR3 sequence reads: CSARLADDEQFF. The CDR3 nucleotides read TGCAGTGCTAGACTAGCGGACGATGAGCAGTTCTTC.

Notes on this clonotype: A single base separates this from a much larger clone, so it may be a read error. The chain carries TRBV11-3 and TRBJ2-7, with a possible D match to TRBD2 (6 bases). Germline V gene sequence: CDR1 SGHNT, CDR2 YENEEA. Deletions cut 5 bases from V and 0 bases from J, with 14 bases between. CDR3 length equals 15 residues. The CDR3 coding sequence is TGTGCCAGCAGCCAAGGGACTTGCAGCTCCTACGAGCAGTACTTC. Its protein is CASSQGTCSSYEQYF.

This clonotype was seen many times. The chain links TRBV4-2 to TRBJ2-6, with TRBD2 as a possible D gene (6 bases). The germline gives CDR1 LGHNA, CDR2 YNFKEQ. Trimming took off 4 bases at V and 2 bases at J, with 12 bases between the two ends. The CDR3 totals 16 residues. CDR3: CASSPTGAAGANVLTF. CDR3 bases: TGTGCCAGCAGCCCAACGGGAGCGGCTGGGGCCAACGTCCTGACTTTC.

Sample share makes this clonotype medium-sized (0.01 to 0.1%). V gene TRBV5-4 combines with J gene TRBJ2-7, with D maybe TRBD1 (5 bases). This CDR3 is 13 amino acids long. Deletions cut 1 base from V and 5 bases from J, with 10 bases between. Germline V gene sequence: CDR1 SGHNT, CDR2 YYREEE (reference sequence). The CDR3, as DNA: TGTGCCAGCAGCTTGAGTACAGGACACGAGCAGTACTTC. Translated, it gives CASSLSTGHEQYF.

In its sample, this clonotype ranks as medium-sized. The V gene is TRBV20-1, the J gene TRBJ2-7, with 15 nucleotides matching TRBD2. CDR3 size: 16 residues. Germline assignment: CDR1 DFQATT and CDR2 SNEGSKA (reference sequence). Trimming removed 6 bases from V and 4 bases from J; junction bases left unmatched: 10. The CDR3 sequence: CSALGLAGGVLYEQYF. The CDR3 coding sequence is TGCAGTGCCCTAGGACTAGCGGGAGGGGTTTTGTACGAGCAGTACTTC.

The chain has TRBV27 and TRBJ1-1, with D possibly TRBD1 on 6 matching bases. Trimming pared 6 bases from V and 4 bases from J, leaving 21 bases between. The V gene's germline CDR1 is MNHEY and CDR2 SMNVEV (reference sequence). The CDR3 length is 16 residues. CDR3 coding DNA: TGTGCCAGCAGCTTAATGGGGGCAGGGATTCGCACTGAAGCTTTCTTT. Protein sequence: CASSLMGAGIRTEAFF.

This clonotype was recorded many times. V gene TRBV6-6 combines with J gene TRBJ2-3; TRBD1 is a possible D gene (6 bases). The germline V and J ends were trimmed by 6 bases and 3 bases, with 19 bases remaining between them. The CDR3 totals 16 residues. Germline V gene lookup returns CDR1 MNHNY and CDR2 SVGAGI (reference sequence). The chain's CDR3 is CASRPKQGEGTDTQYF. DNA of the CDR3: TGTGCCAGCAGGCCGAAACAGGGTGAGGGGACAGATACGCAGTATTTT.

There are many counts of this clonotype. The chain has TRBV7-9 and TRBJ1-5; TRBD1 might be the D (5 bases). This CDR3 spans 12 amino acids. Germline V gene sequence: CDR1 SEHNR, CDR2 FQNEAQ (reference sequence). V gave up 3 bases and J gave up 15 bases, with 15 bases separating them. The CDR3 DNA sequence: TGTGCCAGCAGCTTTTGGGACTCGTATCGGCATTTT. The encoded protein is CASSFWDSYRHF.

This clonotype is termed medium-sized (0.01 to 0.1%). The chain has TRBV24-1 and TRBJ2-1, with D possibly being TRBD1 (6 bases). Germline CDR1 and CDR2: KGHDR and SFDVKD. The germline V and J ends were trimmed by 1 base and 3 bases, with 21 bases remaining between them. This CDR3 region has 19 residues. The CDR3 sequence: CATSDFRTGQGPNYNEQFF. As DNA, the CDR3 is TGTGCCACCAGTGATTTTAGAACAGGGCAAGGCCCAAACTACAATGAGCAGTTCTTC.

CDR3 in amino acids: CSARLAGGPGNEQFF. Here the CDR3 DNA reads TGCAGTGCTAGACTGGCGGGAGGGCCAGGGAATGAGCAGTTCTTC. The V and J genes are TRBV20-1 and TRBJ2-1; 9 bases map to TRBD2. V lost 2 bases to trimming and J lost 7 bases; unmatched junction nucleotides: 9. CDR1 is DFQATT, CDR2 SNEGSKA, per germline (reference sequence). The length of the CDR3 is 15 residues.

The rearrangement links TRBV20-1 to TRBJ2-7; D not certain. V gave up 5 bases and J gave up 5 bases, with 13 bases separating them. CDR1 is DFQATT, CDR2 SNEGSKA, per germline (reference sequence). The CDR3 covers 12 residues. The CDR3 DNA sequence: TGCAGTGCTCCTGGAAATAACAACGAGCAGTACTTC. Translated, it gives CSAPGNNNEQYF.

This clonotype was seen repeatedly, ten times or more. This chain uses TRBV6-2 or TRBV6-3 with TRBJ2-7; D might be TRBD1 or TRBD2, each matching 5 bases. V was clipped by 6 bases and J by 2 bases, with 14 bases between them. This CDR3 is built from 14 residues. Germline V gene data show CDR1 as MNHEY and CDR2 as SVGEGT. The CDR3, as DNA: TGTGCCAGCAGCATGGGACCGGCCCCCTACGAGCAGTACTTC. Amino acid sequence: CASSMGPAPYEQYF.

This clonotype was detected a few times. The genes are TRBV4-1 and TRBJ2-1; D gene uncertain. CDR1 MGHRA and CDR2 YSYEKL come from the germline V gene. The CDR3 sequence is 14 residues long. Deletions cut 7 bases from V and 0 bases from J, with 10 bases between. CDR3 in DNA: TGCGCCAGCAAGTTGCTCAACTCCTACAATGAGCAGTTCTTC. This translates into CASKLLNSYNEQFF.

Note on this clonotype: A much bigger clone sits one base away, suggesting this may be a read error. The DNA of the CDR3 is TGCGCCAGCAGCACTCAGACTAGCGGGTATAGCTCCTACAATAAGCAGTTCTTC. Translated: CASSTQTSGYSSYNKQFF. The chain recombines TRBV4-1 with TRBJ2-1; TRBD2 matches 10 bases. The CDR3 extends over 18 amino acids. The V gene's germline CDR1 is MGHRA and CDR2 YSYEKL.

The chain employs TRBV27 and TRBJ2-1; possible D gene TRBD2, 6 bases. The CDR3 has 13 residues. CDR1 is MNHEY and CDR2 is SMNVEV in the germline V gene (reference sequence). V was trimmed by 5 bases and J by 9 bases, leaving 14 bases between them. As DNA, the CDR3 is TGTGCCAGCAGTCTCGGGAGAGCGGGTGAGCAGTTCTTC. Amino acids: CASSLGRAGEQFF.

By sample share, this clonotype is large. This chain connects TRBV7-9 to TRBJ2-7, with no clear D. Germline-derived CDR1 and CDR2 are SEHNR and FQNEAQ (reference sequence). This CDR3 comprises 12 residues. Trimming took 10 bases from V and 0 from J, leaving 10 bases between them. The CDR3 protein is CATTSGSYEQYF. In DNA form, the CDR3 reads TGTGCCACTACCTCTGGCTCCTACGAGCAGTACTTC. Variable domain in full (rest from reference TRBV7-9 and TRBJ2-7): DTGVSQNPRHKITKRGQNVTFRCDPISEHNRLYWYRQTLGQGPEFLTYFQNEAQLEKSRLLSDRFSAERPKGSFSTLEIQRTEQGDSAMYLCATTSGSYEQYFGPGTRLTVT.

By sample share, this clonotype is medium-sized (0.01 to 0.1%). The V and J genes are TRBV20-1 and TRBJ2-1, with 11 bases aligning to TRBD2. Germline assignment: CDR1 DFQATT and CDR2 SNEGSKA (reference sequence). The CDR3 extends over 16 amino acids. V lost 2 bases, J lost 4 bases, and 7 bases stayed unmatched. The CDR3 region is CSARPLLAGAYNEQFF. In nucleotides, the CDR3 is TGCAGTGCTAGACCTCTACTAGCGGGAGCTTACAATGAGCAGTTCTTC.

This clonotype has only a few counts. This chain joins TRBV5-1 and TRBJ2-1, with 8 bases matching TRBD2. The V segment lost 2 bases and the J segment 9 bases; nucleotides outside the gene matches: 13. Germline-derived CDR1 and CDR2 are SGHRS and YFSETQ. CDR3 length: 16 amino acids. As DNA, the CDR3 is TGCGCCAGCAGCTTCGGAGGACTAGCTAAACAAGTTGAGCAGTTCTTC. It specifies CASSFGGLAKQVEQFF.

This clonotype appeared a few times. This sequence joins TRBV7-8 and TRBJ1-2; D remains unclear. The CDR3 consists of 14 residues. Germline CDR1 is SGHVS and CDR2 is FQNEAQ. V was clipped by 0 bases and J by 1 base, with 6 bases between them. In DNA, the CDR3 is TGTGCCAGCAGCTTAGCGTTGGATAACTATGGCTACACCTTC. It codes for CASSLALDNYGYTF. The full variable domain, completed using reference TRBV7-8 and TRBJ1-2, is GAGVSQSPRYKVAKRGQDVALRCDPISGHVSLFWYQQALGQGPEFLTYFQNEAQLDKSGLPSDRFFAERPEGSVSTLKIQRTQQEDSAVYLCASSLALDNYGYTFGSGTRLTVV.

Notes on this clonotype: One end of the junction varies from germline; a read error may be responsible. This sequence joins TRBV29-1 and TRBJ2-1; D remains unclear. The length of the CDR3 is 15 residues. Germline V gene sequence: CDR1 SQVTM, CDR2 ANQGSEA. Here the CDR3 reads CSALGSAFSYNGQFF. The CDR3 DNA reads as TGCAGCGCTTTGGGATCGGCGTTCTCCTACAATGGGCAGTTCTTC.

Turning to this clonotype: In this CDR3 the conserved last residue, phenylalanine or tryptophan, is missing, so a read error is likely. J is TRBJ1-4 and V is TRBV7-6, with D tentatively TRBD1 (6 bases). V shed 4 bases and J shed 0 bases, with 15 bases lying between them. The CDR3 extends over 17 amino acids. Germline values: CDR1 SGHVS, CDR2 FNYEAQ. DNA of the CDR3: TGTGCCAGCAGCTCCCTACCAGCAGGGGCAACTAATGAAAAACTGTTTCTT. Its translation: CASSSLPAGATNEKLFL.

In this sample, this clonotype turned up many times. As DNA, the CDR3 is TGCAGTGCTAGAGATTTCCGGGGAGGGCGCGAGCAGTACTTC. Encoded protein: CSARDFRGGREQYF. The gene calls are TRBV20-1 and TRBJ2-7; 7 bases agree with TRBD2. The junction had 8 bases not matched to a gene; V was cut back by 0 bases and J by 6 bases. The CDR3 sequence is 14 residues long. CDR1 DFQATT and CDR2 SNEGSKA come from the germline V gene (reference sequence).